A single sample gave rise to the 23 T cell receptor beta chains below, sequenced in a study of cytomegalovirus exposure and HLA in healthy donors. Use of 60 Vbeta and 13 Jbeta primers characterized the PCR. Data came from immunoSEQ multiplex PCR; TCRdb stores just in-frame clones and leaves some out. The profile shows 150,000 to 190,000 clones, approximately 81% of them singletons. Specimen: PBMCs. These receptors all come from a man aged 18 to 35 in good health and CMV-seronegative.

CDR3 in DNA: TGTGCCAGCAGCCCAGAACAGATCATTCAGTACTTC. Protein sequence: CASSPEQIIQYF. The rearrangement uses TRBV5-8 and TRBJ2-4; D not certain. Germline CDR1 reads SGHTS; CDR2 reads YDEGEE. Trimming removed 4 bases at V and 9 bases at J, with 11 bases between. The CDR3 runs 12 residues.

V is TRBV6-1 and J is TRBJ2-1, with D uncertain. The CDR3 contains 14 residues. V lost 4 bases and J 6 bases, leaving 13 bases between the germline ends. Per germline, CDR1 MNHNS and CDR2 SASEGT. The CDR3, as DNA: TGTGCCAGCAGTGGAGACTTGGCCCGCAATGAGCAGTTCTTC. Translated: CASSGDLARNEQFF.

V and J are TRBV5-6 and TRBJ2-7; no clear D. Germline V gene lookup returns CDR1 SGHDT and CDR2 YYEEEE. Deletions cut 1 base from V and 6 bases from J, with 5 bases between. This CDR3 is 11 amino acids long. The CDR3 sequence is CASSLSLEQYF. The CDR3 DNA reads TGTGCCAGCAGCTTGTCCCTCGAGCAGTACTTC.

Only one count was recorded for this clone. The rearrangement uses TRBV7-9 and TRBJ1-4, with TRBD1 matching 8 bases. The CDR3 sequence is 15 residues long. Trimming at V came to 4 bases and at J to 4 bases, leaving 5 bases not matched to a gene. The V gene's germline CDR1 is SEHNR and CDR2 FQNEAQ (reference sequence). CDR3 nucleotides: TGTGCCAGCAGCTCTACAGGGGGGGTTAATGAAAAACTGTTTTTT. Its translation is CASSSTGGVNEKLFF.

The V call is TRBV28, the J call TRBJ2-7, with TRBD1 matching over 7 bases. Germline assignment: CDR1 MDHEN and CDR2 SYDVKM. The CDR3 totals 13 residues. The V and J ends lost 4 bases and 3 bases, in that order; junction bases with no gene match: 3. The CDR3 coding sequence is TGTGCCAGCAGTTCCGGACAGGACTACGAGCAGTACTTC. As protein: CASSSGQDYEQYF.

This chain joins TRBV4-3 and TRBJ2-1; a possible D gene is TRBD2 (6 bases). The CDR3 covers 16 residues. Germline CDR1 reads LGHNA; CDR2 reads YSLEER. The V end lost 3 bases, the J end lost 6 bases, and 18 bases lay between the germline ends. In DNA, the CDR3 is TGCGCCAGCAGCCAGGGTACGGGGGAGTGGCGCAATGAGCAGTTCTTC. The encoded protein is CASSQGTGEWRNEQFF.

The V call is TRBV6-1, the J call TRBJ2-7; 12 positions match TRBD2. The ends lost 1 base at V and 6 bases at J; junction bases unmatched: 7. Germline CDR1 MNHNS, CDR2 SASEGT. The CDR3 is made up of 16 amino acids. CDR3 bases: TGTGCCAGCAGTGAAGATAGACTAGCGGGAGTGCGCGAGCAGTACTTC. This gives the protein CASSEDRLAGVREQYF.

The chain employs TRBV5-4 and TRBJ2-5; 7 bases align to TRBD1. The J call may not be correct, given that the DNA end is closer to TRBJ2-7. Germline CDR1 SGHNT, CDR2 YYREEE (reference sequence). The CDR3 covers 15 residues. For the CDR3, the DNA is TGTGCCAGCAGCAGTCCGGACAGGACCCTCTACGAGCAGTACTTC. Its protein product is CASSSPDRTLYEQYF.

This sequence joins TRBV10-2 and TRBJ2-3; a weak D match, TRBD2 (5 bases). The germline gives CDR1 WSHSY, CDR2 SAAADI. The CDR3 has 14 amino acids. Deletions cut 7 bases from V and 1 base from J, with 12 bases between. CDR3 nucleotide sequence: TGCGCCAGCAATGTAGCCGGGGGCACAGATACGCAGTATTTT. Translated: CASNVAGGTDTQYF.

In DNA, the CDR3 is TGTGCCAGCTCACCAAGACAGGGAGGCAAAGAGACCCAGTACTTC. It specifies CASSPRQGGKETQYF. This sequence joins TRBV18 and TRBJ2-5; a weak D match, TRBD1 (7 bases). The V end was cut by 2 bases, the J end by 3 bases, with 13 bases between. Germline lookup yields CDR1 KGHSH and CDR2 LQKENI. This CDR3 contains 15 residues.

The gene calls are TRBV28 and TRBJ2-7; perhaps TRBD1 as D (5 bases). Germline V gene data show CDR1 as MDHEN and CDR2 as SYDVKM. V lost 3 bases to trimming and J lost 5 bases, with 14 bases between them. The CDR3 covers 14 residues. The CDR3 bases are TGTGCCAGCAGTTTGATTGGGCAGGGCCACGAGCAGTACTTC. Its translation: CASSLIGQGHEQYF.

The rearrangement links TRBV7-2 to TRBJ2-3; 11 nucleotides agree with TRBD1. In germline, CDR1 is SGHTA, CDR2 FQGNSA. This CDR3 comprises 16 residues. The ends lost 0 bases at V and 4 bases at J; junction bases unmatched: 3. In DNA form, the CDR3 reads TGTGCCAGCAGCTTAGCAGGACAGGGGGCTGCAGATACGCAGTATTTT. Its protein is CASSLAGQGAADTQYF.

V usage is TRBV7-9 and J usage is TRBJ1-1, with a weak D call TRBD1 (5 bases). Trimming stripped 6 bases from V and 4 bases from J, with 15 bases between. The germline gives CDR1 SEHNR, CDR2 FQNEAQ (reference sequence). This CDR3 is 14 amino acids long. DNA for the CDR3: TGTGCCAGCAGTCTAATGATGGGGGGCACTGAAGCTTTCTTT. The encoded protein is CASSLMMGGTEAFF. The variable domain in full, with the rest retrieved from reference TRBV7-9 and TRBJ1-1, is DTGVSQNPRHKITKRGQNVTFRCDPISEHNRLYWYRQTLGQGPEFLTYFQNEAQLEKSRLLSDRFSAERPKGSFSTLEIQRTEQGDSAMYLCASSLMMGGTEAFFGQGTRLTVV.

This clone was counted a single time. The genes are TRBV10-3 and TRBJ2-2; a possible D gene is TRBD2 (7 bases). The CDR3 has 15 amino acids. Between the trimmed V and J ends, which lost 8 bases and 7 bases, there was a span of 20 bases. Looked up from germline, CDR1 is ENHRY and CDR2 is SYGVKD. The CDR3: CAIQRKTSRGGELFF. The CDR3 nucleotides read TGTGCCATCCAAAGAAAGACTAGCAGGGGCGGGGAGCTGTTTTTT.

In its sample, this clone was seen a few times. The gene calls are TRBV5-6 and TRBJ1-3; 11 nucleotides match TRBD1. From germline, CDR1 is SGHDT and CDR2 YYEEEE. CDR3 size: 16 residues. The V and J ends lost 4 bases and 0 bases, in that order; junction bases with no gene match: 3. The CDR3 DNA follows: TGTGCCAGCAGCGTCGGGACAGGGGGCTCTGGAAACACCATATATTTT. Translated, it gives CASSVGTGGSGNTIYF.

The chain links TRBV30 to TRBJ1-1, with D uncertain. The CDR3 extends over 15 amino acids. From germline, CDR1 is GTSNPN and CDR2 SVGIG (reference sequence). V was shortened by 3 bases and J by 0 bases, with 14 bases between the two germline ends. The CDR3 region has the DNA TGTGCCTGGAGGGCGGGAAGCTACTTGAACACTGAAGCTTTCTTT. Amino acids: CAWRAGSYLNTEAFF.

The chain uses TRBV7-6 and TRBJ2-7; 15 bases map to TRBD2. CDR1 is SGHVS and CDR2 is FNYEAQ in the germline V gene. V shed 6 bases, J shed 3 bases, and the junction held 6 bases outside the gene matches. CDR3 size: 16 residues. CDR3 region: CASSVGLAGGGYEQYF. CDR3 nucleotides: TGTGCCAGCAGTGTTGGACTAGCGGGAGGGGGCTACGAGCAGTACTTC.

V usage is TRBV2 and J usage is TRBJ2-5; a possible D gene is TRBD2 (6 bases). CDR1 and CDR2 (germline): SNHLY, FYNNEI. CDR3 length: 13 residues. With 3 bases removed from V and 7 bases from J, the gap between germline ends came to 12 bases. In DNA form, the CDR3 reads TGTGCCAGCAGTGACACGGGGGAGGTGACCCAGTACTTC. Encoded protein: CASSDTGEVTQYF.

The chain couples TRBV25-1 to TRBJ1-3, with a weak D call TRBD1 (6 bases). Deletions cut 3 bases from V and 4 bases from J, with 19 bases between. CDR1 is MGHDK and CDR2 is SYGVNS in the germline V gene. This CDR3 has 17 residues. In DNA form, the CDR3 reads TGTGCCAGCAGTGACCAACAGGGTCTCTATTCAGGAAACACCATATATTTT. Residues: CASSDQQGLYSGNTIYF.

The chain links TRBV14 to TRBJ2-7; tentative D call: TRBD2 (5 bases). The CDR3 extends over 16 amino acids. Germline V CDR1 and CDR2: SGHDN, FVKESK. V was pared by 4 bases and J by 5 bases, with 21 bases between. Written as DNA, the CDR3 is TGTGCCAGCAGCCCAACGGACTCCGGGATTCGCAACGAGCAGTACTTC. Translated: CASSPTDSGIRNEQYF. The whole variable domain, filled in from reference TRBV14 and TRBJ2-7, reads EAGVTQFPSHSVIEKGQTVTLRCDPISGHDNLYWYRRVMGKEIKFLLHFVKESKQDESGMPNNRFLAERTGGTYSTLKVQPAELEDSGVYFCASSPTDSGIRNEQYFGPGTRLTVT.

This sequence joins TRBV13 and TRBJ1-3; D call uncertain. Germline lookup yields CDR1 PRHDT and CDR2 FYEKMQ (reference sequence). The CDR3 contains 16 residues. Trimming pared 8 bases from V and 0 bases from J, leaving 17 bases between. This chain's CDR3 is CASVGQYHYSGNTIYF. The CDR3, as DNA: TGTGCCAGCGTCGGCCAATACCACTACTCTGGAAACACCATATATTTT.

This chain joins TRBV9 and TRBJ2-1; TRBD2 matches 7 bases. The CDR3 is made up of 13 amino acids. V lost 3 bases, J lost 10 bases, and 7 bases stayed unmatched. Germline assignment: CDR1 SGDLS and CDR2 YYNGEE. In DNA form, the CDR3 reads TGTGCCAGCAGCGGCAGCCCGGGAGGAGAGCAGTTCTTC. It translates to CASSGSPGGEQFF.

The chain recombines TRBV4-3 with TRBJ2-2; 9 bases map to TRBD2. CDR1 is LGHNA, CDR2 YSLEER, per germline. This CDR3 contains 16 residues. V lost 1 base and J lost 6; bases outside the gene matches: 6. The DNA of the CDR3 is TGCGCCAGCAGCCAAGTAGGGTTAGCGGGAGCCGGGGAGCTGTTTTTT. This codes for CASSQVGLAGAGELFF.